Here is one T cell receptor (beta chain) with its context. Germline CDR1 MNHNS, CDR2 SASEGT. Deletions cut 3 bases from V and 4 bases from J, with 21 bases between. CDR3 length: 17 amino acids. Repertoires were generated with immunoSEQ multiplex PCR, while TCRdb's copy carries only in-frame clones and drops some. The sample shows 720,000 or so clones, 75% to 90% of them seen only once. These data originate in a study of shared T cell receptors in the human thymus. These same data were also listed under a study on human thymus T cells. This second study says: In corrective heart surgery, resections were taken, and these provided the thymus tissue. There appeared to be biased usage of V and J genes in thymic and blood repertoires. Related reports documented highly overlapping thymic repertoires among unrelated individuals.

The sample was thymocytes. This TCR was recovered from a girl under three years old with a congenital heart defect. The chain combines TRBV6-1 with TRBJ1-2; no definite D call. In DNA, the CDR3 is TGTGCCAGCAGTGATTCGAAGAGGGCCCCTTGGGGCTATGGCTACACCTTC. Translation: CASSDSKRAPWGYGYTF.